Described below is a single TCR beta chain sequence and its context. Antigen specificity is unknown. Genomic DNA belonging to each subset was distributed in equal measure over several immunoSEQ plates. Data came from immunoSEQ multiplex PCR; TCRdb stores just in-frame clones and leaves some out. Of fewer than 350,000 clones in the sample, around 86% were seen once. The record originates from a study of shared clonotypes between healthy human individuals. V was trimmed by 2 bases and J by 2 bases, leaving 17 bases between them. From germline, CDR1 is SGHRS and CDR2 YFSETQ. CDR3 length equals 16 residues. The study's findings and limits: Shared clonotypes: 4.5% to 5% naive CD4, roughly 4% naive CD8, roughly 2.4% memory CD4, 0.4% to 0.5% memory CD8. Owing to a small donor count, the genetic and exposure-history diversity represented was limited.

CD45RO+ cells plus CCR7-negative CD45RA+ TemRA cells formed CD8 memory. Sequencing used memory CD8+ T cells sorted from blood. Regarding subset: CD45RO+ cells pooled with CCR7-negative TemRA cells. The rearrangement uses TRBV5-1 and TRBJ2-7; perhaps TRBD2 as D (5 bases). The clonotype comes from a man aged 18 to 29 in good health. CDR3 coding DNA: TGCGCCAGCAGCTTAGTAATCCTGGGAGCTACCTACGAGCAGTACTTC. Translation: CASSLVILGATYEQYF.